Only one count was recorded for the clone carrying this TCR beta chain. The antigen is unknown. Method: immunoSEQ multiplex PCR; TCRdb's copy keeps in-frame clones and lacks some. The profile shows 120,000 or so clones, 80% to 90% of them singletons. This entry comes from a study of T cell responses to AZD1222 COVID-19 vaccine. Study-wide points: Donor demographics were predominantly white British with a female majority; clonal diversity may be underestimated.

Trimming took off 5 bases at V and 2 bases at J, with 9 bases between the two ends. The CDR3 has 13 amino acids. Germline V gives CDR1 SEHNR, CDR2 FQNEAQ (reference sequence). The receptor's source is an adult in good health. The genes are TRBV7-9 and TRBJ1-2; D is undetermined. The sequencing here drew on peripheral blood, taken on day 0 of AZD1222 vaccination. CDR3 sequence (DNA): TGTGCCAGCAGCCCCAGTGGGAACTATGGCTACACCTTC. Translation: CASSPSGNYGYTF.